The 23 T cell receptor beta chains presented below share a single source sample, sequenced in a study of Ad26.COV2.S vaccination and SARS-CoV-2 variants. Treatment: around 19 received Ad26.COV2.S at low or high dose, single or two shots; several received placebo; per-sample allocation not given. On day 63 after the first injection, vaccine and placebo recipients gave samples. The data were produced by immunoSEQ multiplex PCR, yet TCRdb's version contains in-frame clones alone and is incomplete. The profile shows about 500,000 clones, about 89% of them singletons. The sample consisted of peripheral blood, taken in a trial of Ad26.COV2.S vaccine versus placebo. Receptors were obtained from a person aged 18-65 years who received the Ad26.COV2.S COVID-19 vaccine or a placebo.

In its sample, this clone was seen once. J is TRBJ2-7 and V is TRBV7-6; no definite D call. V was clipped by 1 base and J by 3 bases, with 10 bases between them. Germline V CDR1 and CDR2: SGHVS, FNYEAQ. The CDR3 loop spans 14 amino acids. CDR3 nucleotides: TGTGCCAGCAGCTTAGGCCTTAAAGGCTACGAGCAGTACTTC. Encoded protein: CASSLGLKGYEQYF.

This rearrangement joins TRBV27 to TRBJ1-4, with D tentatively TRBD1 (6 bases). This CDR3 is built from 15 residues. The germline V gene encodes CDR1 MNHEY and CDR2 SMNVEV (reference sequence). V was pared by 2 bases and J by 3 bases, with 10 bases between. The CDR3 DNA follows: TGTGCCAGCAGTTTAACGACAGGACCTAATGAAAAACTGTTTTTT. Translating it yields CASSLTTGPNEKLFF.

The gene calls are TRBV14 and TRBJ2-1; 7 bases line up with TRBD2. CDR1 and CDR2 (germline): SGHDN, FVKESK. V shed 4 bases and J 6 bases; nucleotides not matched to a gene: 9. The CDR3 is made up of 15 amino acids. Here the CDR3 DNA reads TGTGCCAGCAGCCTGGGACTACCGAAGGTCAATGAGCAGTTCTTC. It is translated as CASSLGLPKVNEQFF.

This rearrangement joins TRBV7-2 to TRBJ1-2, with D maybe TRBD1 (6 bases). This CDR3 comprises 15 residues. Germline lookup yields CDR1 SGHTA and CDR2 FQGNSA. The V gene lost 5 bases and the J gene lost 4 bases, with 17 bases spanning the gap. CDR3 protein: CASSPRPGTIYGYTF. The CDR3 DNA follows: TGTGCCAGCAGCCCCCGACCCGGGACAATCTATGGCTACACCTTC.

The chain couples TRBV19 to TRBJ2-1; 7 bases match TRBD2. The V gene's germline CDR1 is LNHDA and CDR2 SQIVND (reference sequence). The CDR3 runs 14 residues. V was clipped by 6 bases and J by 5 bases; unmatched bases: 7. In DNA form, the CDR3 reads TGTGCCAGTAGGGCGGGAGTGGGGCACAATGAGCAGTTCTTC. Translating it yields CASRAGVGHNEQFF.

A single count supports this clone. The rearrangement joins TRBV28 to TRBJ1-1; perhaps TRBD1 as D (5 bases). V gave up 8 bases and J gave up 0 bases, with 13 bases separating them. The CDR3 contains 14 residues. Germline values: CDR1 MDHEN, CDR2 SYDVKM. The chain's CDR3 is CASLPGRMNTEAFF. CDR3 DNA sequence: TGTGCCAGCCTACCAGGGAGGATGAACACTGAAGCTTTCTTT.

V is TRBV4-1 and J is TRBJ2-7; 8 bases fit TRBD2. The ends lost 3 bases at V and 2 bases at J; junction bases unmatched: 3. CDR3 length: 14 amino acids. CDR1 is MGHRA and CDR2 is YSYEKL in the germline V gene. The CDR3 DNA reads TGCGCCAGCAGCCATTGGGGACTAGCCTACGAGCAGTACTTC. This gives the protein CASSHWGLAYEQYF.

The V call is TRBV9, the J call TRBJ1-3; perhaps TRBD1 as D (6 bases). The germline CDR1 and CDR2 sequences are SGDLS and YYNGEE. The CDR3 is made up of 16 amino acids. V was shortened by 2 bases and J by 0 bases, with 12 bases between the two germline ends. The CDR3 DNA sequence: TGTGCCAGCAGCGTTGGACAGTCCGGCTCTGGAAACACCATATATTTT. It codes for CASSVGQSGSGNTIYF.

This clone was counted a single time. The genes are TRBV15 and TRBJ2-3; D not certain. This CDR3 is built from 12 residues. The germline CDR1 and CDR2 sequences are LNHNV and YYDKDF (reference sequence). V lost 2 bases to trimming and J lost 3 bases, with 3 bases between them. In DNA form, the CDR3 reads TGTGCCACCAGCAGACTGACAGATACGCAGTATTTT. Protein: CATSRLTDTQYF.

As for this clone: This sample includes further DNA sequences coding for the same CDR3. The rearrangement uses TRBV3-1 (or the pseudogene TRBV3-2) and TRBJ2-7; 8 bases align to TRBD2. The CDR3 is 15 residues long. Germline CDR1 is LGHDT and CDR2 is YNNKEL (reference sequence). With 1 base clipped from V and 3 bases from J, the junction kept 5 bases outside the gene matches. The CDR3 bases are TGTGCCAGCAGCCAAGTATCCGGGGGGGGCTACGAGCAGTACTTC. Encoded protein: CASSQVSGGGYEQYF.

Here the CDR3 reads CATSDRVNNQPQHF. The CDR3 DNA reads TGTGCCACCAGCGACCGGGTCAATAATCAGCCCCAGCATTTT. The chain couples TRBV15 to TRBJ1-5; D remains unclear. This CDR3 has 14 residues. Trimming cost V 5 bases and J 4 bases, with 12 bases left between them. Germline assignment: CDR1 LNHNV and CDR2 YYDKDF (reference sequence).

The genes are TRBV27 and TRBJ2-5, with 14 bases that match TRBD2. The CDR3 is made up of 16 amino acids. Germline CDR1 is MNHEY and CDR2 is SMNVEV (reference sequence). V lost 0 bases, J lost 5 bases, and 2 bases stayed unmatched. CDR3 amino acids: CASSLSGTSGSETQYF. The CDR3 DNA sequence: TGTGCCAGCAGTTTATCCGGGACTAGCGGGAGTGAGACCCAGTACTTC.

J is TRBJ2-6 and V is TRBV6-4; no clear D gene. V lost 0 bases and J 1 base, leaving 7 bases between the germline ends. The CDR3 extends over 16 amino acids. Germline V gene sequence: CDR1 MRHNA, CDR2 SNTAGT. DNA of the CDR3: TGTGCCAGCAGTGACTCGTCCGCATCTGGGGCCAACGTCCTGACTTTC. Translating it yields CASSDSSASGANVLTF.

This chain connects TRBV13 to TRBJ2-7; no reliable D call. The CDR3 contains 15 residues. The V end lost 0 bases, the J end lost 2 bases, and 11 bases lay between the germline ends. Germline CDR1 and CDR2: PRHDT and FYEKMQ (reference sequence). Here the CDR3 reads CASSLGLIQTYEQYF. CDR3 in DNA: TGTGCCAGCAGCTTAGGCCTAATACAGACCTACGAGCAGTACTTC.

The chain links TRBV29-1 to TRBJ1-5; TRBD1 matches 11 bases. This CDR3 is 14 amino acids long. The V gene end was trimmed by 7 bases and the J gene end by 4 bases; junction bases not matched to a gene: 6. Germline assignment: CDR1 SQVTM and CDR2 ANQGSEA. CDR3 bases: TGCAGCGCAAGGACAGGGGGCGCGAATCAGCCCCAGCATTTT. Its translation is CSARTGGANQPQHF.

This chain uses TRBV9 with TRBJ1-3; no firm D call. Trimming shortened V by 0 bases and J by 4 bases, and 11 bases separated the two germline ends. The germline gives CDR1 SGDLS, CDR2 YYNGEE. The CDR3 has 15 residues. The CDR3, as DNA: TGTGCCAGCAGCGTAGTGTCGGGCTCCGGAAACACCATATATTTT. It encodes CASSVVSGSGNTIYF.

CDR3 loop: CASSMGRFNSGGTGELFF. For the CDR3, the DNA is TGTGCCAGTAGTATGGGACGCTTTAATTCCGGGGGGACCGGGGAGCTGTTTTTT. J is TRBJ2-2 and V is TRBV19, with 7 bases identical to TRBD2. The V segment lost 3 bases and the J segment 5 bases; nucleotides outside the gene matches: 15. CDR3 size: 18 residues. Germline CDR1 is LNHDA and CDR2 is SQIVND (reference sequence).

The chain links TRBV28 to TRBJ2-1; D is perhaps TRBD2 (5 bases). Germline CDR1 is MDHEN and CDR2 is SYDVKM. Trimming shortened V by 3 bases and J by 8 bases, and 17 bases separated the two germline ends. There are 15 residues in the CDR3. The DNA for the CDR3 is TGTGCCAGCAGTTTCGGGGTAGCCCAGACCGATGAGCAGTTCTTC. This translates into CASSFGVAQTDEQFF.

The chain joins TRBV7-3 to TRBJ2-1; 7 nucleotides match TRBD2. Per the germline V gene, CDR1 is SGHTA and CDR2 is FQGTGA. This CDR3 comprises 16 residues. Trimming removed 2 bases from V and 6 bases from J; junction bases left unmatched: 10. CDR3 sequence (DNA): TGTGCCAGCAGCTTATATCAACTCGGCGGGAGCAATGAGCAGTTCTTC. Residues: CASSLYQLGGSNEQFF.

V is TRBV15 and J is TRBJ2-5; no firm D call. Trimming took 4 bases from V and 5 from J, leaving 17 bases between them. The CDR3 is made up of 15 amino acids. Germline CDR1 is LNHNV and CDR2 is YYDKDF (reference sequence). The CDR3 DNA is TGTGCCACCAGCATGGGCAGACTGAGTGCGGAGACCCAGTACTTC. Its protein is CATSMGRLSAETQYF.

The V gene is TRBV6-1, the J gene TRBJ1-6; D is possibly TRBD1 (5 bases). V was trimmed by 3 bases and J by 0 bases, leaving 18 bases between them. This CDR3 region has 19 residues. Germline V gene lookup returns CDR1 MNHNS and CDR2 SASEGT. CDR3 loop: CASSESRGTVSSYNSPLHF. Written as DNA, the CDR3 is TGTGCCAGCAGTGAGAGTCGGGGGACGGTGAGCTCCTATAATTCACCCCTCCACTTT.

The chain joins TRBV29-1 to TRBJ1-2, with D possibly matching TRBD1 (6 bases). With 4 bases removed from V and 3 bases from J, the gap between germline ends came to 9 bases. CDR1 and CDR2 from the germline V gene are SQVTM and ANQGSEA. The CDR3 consists of 12 residues. The CDR3 reads CSVAQGHYGYTF. The CDR3 region has the DNA TGCAGCGTTGCACAGGGTCACTATGGCTACACCTTC.

DNA for the CDR3: TGTGCCAGTATTCACCGGGAAAAACTTACAGGGGGAAGGAGCACTGAAGCTTTCTTT. Translation: CASIHREKLTGGRSTEAFF. This sequence joins TRBV19 and TRBJ1-1; TRBD1 aligns across 8 bases. The germline CDR1 and CDR2 sequences are LNHDA and SQIVND (reference sequence). The CDR3 contains 19 residues. The junction had 23 bases not matched to a gene; V was cut back by 7 bases and J by 4 bases. Full variable domain (rest looked up from reference TRBV19 and TRBJ1-1): DGGITQSPKYLFRKEGQNVTLSCEQNLNHDAMYWYRQDPGQGLRLIYYSQIVNDFQKGDIAEGYSVSREKKESFPLTVTSAQKNPTAFYLCASIHREKLTGGRSTEAFFGQGTRLTVV.